The 5 T cell receptor beta chains in this list originate from one sample, sequenced in a study of PD-1 blockade in mismatch repair-deficient tumors. The protocol was immunoSEQ multiplex PCR, while the TCRdb copy is restricted to in-frame clones and leaves out a portion. Of 130,000 or so clones in the sample, about 88% were seen once. This specimen consisted of peripheral blood, obtained 44 weeks after starting pembrolizumab. The receptors come from an adult with mismatch repair-deficient cancer.

In this sample, this clone turned up once. The J gene is TRBJ1-1, the V gene TRBV5-1; D might be TRBD1 (6 bases). The CDR3 has 14 residues. Germline V gives CDR1 SGHRS, CDR2 YFSETQ. Trimming took 4 bases from V and 4 from J, leaving 14 bases between them. The CDR3 sequence is CASSPYRASTEAFF. The CDR3 DNA reads as TGCGCCAGCAGCCCGTACAGGGCTAGCACTGAAGCTTTCTTT.

The V and J genes are TRBV13 and TRBJ2-3; D is possibly TRBD1 (6 bases). Trimming shortened V by 4 bases and J by 4 bases, and 15 bases separated the two germline ends. Germline loops: CDR1 PRHDT, CDR2 FYEKMQ (reference sequence). This CDR3 is built from 15 residues. CDR3 DNA sequence: TGTGCCAGCAGCTCGTTACAGGGTCCAGCAGATACGCAGTATTTT. This encodes CASSSLQGPADTQYF. Full variable domain (rest looked up from reference TRBV13 and TRBJ2-3): AAGVIQSPRHLIKEKRETATLKCYPIPRHDTVYWYQQGPGQDPQFLISFYEKMQSDKGSIPDRFSAQQFSDYHSELNMSSLELGDSALYFCASSSLQGPADTQYFGPGTRLTVL.

This chain links TRBV4-1 with TRBJ2-1, with D perhaps TRBD2 (5 bases). The V gene lost 4 bases and the J gene lost 5 bases, with 15 bases spanning the gap. CDR3 size: 15 residues. Germline-derived CDR1 and CDR2 are MGHRA and YSYEKL. The CDR3 is CASSLRLATHNEQFF. For the CDR3, the DNA is TGCGCCAGCAGCCTCCGGCTAGCTACTCACAATGAGCAGTTCTTC.

This chain uses TRBV4-1 with TRBJ2-7; D is undetermined. This CDR3 is 15 amino acids long. With 3 bases removed from V and 3 bases from J, the gap between germline ends came to 15 bases. Germline CDR1 and CDR2: MGHRA and YSYEKL. The CDR3 is CASSHPVGGIYEQYF. CDR3 in DNA: TGCGCCAGCAGCCACCCCGTCGGTGGTATCTACGAGCAGTACTTC.

The V call is TRBV19, the J call TRBJ2-7; 8 nucleotides line up with TRBD1. Germline V gene lookup returns CDR1 LNHDA and CDR2 SQIVND (reference sequence). Trimming removed 1 base from V and 5 bases from J; junction bases left unmatched: 7. This CDR3 is 15 amino acids long. The CDR3 protein is CASSIAWQGAHEQYF. CDR3 DNA: TGTGCCAGTAGTATAGCATGGCAGGGGGCACACGAGCAGTACTTC.